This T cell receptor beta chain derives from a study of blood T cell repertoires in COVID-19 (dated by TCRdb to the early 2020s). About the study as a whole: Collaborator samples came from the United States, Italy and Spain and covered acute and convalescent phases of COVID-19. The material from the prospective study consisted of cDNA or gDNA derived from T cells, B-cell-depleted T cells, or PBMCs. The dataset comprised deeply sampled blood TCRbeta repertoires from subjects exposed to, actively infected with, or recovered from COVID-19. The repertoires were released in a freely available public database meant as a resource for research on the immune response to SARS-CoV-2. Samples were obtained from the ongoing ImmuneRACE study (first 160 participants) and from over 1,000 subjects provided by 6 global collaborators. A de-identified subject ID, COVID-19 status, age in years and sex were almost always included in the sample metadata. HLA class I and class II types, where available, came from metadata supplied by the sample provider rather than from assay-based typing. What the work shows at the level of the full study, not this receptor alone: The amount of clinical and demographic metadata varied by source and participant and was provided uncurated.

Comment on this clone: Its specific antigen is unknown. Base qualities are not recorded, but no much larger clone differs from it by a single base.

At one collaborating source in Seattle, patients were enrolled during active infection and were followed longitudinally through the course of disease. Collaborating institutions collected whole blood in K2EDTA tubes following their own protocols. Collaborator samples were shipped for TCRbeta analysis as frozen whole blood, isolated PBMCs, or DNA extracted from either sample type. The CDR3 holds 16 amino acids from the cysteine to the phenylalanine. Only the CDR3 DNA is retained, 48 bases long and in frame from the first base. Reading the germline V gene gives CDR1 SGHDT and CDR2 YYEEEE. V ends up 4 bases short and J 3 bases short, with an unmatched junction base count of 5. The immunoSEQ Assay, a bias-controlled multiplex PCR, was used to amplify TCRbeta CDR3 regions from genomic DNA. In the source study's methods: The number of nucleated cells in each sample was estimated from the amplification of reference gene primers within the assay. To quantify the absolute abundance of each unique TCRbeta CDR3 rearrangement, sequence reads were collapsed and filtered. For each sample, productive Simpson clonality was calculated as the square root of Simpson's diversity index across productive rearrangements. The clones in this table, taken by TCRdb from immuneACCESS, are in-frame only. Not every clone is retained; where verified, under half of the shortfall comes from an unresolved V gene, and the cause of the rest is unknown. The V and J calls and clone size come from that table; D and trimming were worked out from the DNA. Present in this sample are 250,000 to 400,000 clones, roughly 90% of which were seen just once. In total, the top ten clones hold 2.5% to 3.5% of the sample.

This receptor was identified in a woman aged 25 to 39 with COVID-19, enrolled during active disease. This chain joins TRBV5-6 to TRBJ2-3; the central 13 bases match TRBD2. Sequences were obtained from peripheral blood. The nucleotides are TGTGCCAGCAGCCCCGGACTAGCGGGAGCGACAGATACGCAGTATTTT. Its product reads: CASSPGLAGATDTQYF.